The 5 T cell receptor beta chains given below trace back to one sample, sequenced in a study of T cell changes during pregnancy in multiple sclerosis. Libraries were prepared by immunoSEQ multiplex PCR; TCRdb keeps only in-frame clonotypes and omits some of them. The repertoire includes tens of thousands of clones, roughly 92% of them detected once, and about 0.75% sits in the top ten. The starting material was CD4+ T cells from peripheral blood mononuclear cells, obtained in the third trimester of pregnancy. The receptors originated from a female donor with multiple sclerosis, enrolled in a pregnancy study.

The chain employs TRBV12-5 and TRBJ1-4; no clear D gene. V was clipped by 6 bases and J by 6 bases, with 14 bases between them. Germline CDR1 is LGHNT and CDR2 is FRNRAP. The CDR3 covers 14 residues. In DNA form, the CDR3 reads TGTGCTAGTGGCCCGAACGAAACACATGAAAAACTGTTTTTT. This encodes CASGPNETHEKLFF.

This chain joins TRBV7-2 and TRBJ1-2, with a weak D call TRBD1 (6 bases). Between the trimmed V and J ends, which lost 4 bases and 4 bases, there was a span of 16 bases. The length of the CDR3 is 15 residues. Per the germline V gene, CDR1 is SGHTA and CDR2 is FQGNSA. CDR3: CASSSPQGRTYGYTF. The CDR3 DNA reads as TGTGCCAGCAGCTCTCCACAGGGAAGGACCTATGGCTACACCTTC.

The chain is built from TRBV9 and TRBJ2-5, with TRBD2 identical over 7 bases. The CDR3 contains 16 residues. The J segment lost 0 bases and the V segment lost 2 bases, leaving 7 bases of the junction unmatched. Germline V gene lookup returns CDR1 SGDLS and CDR2 YYNGEE. DNA for the CDR3: TGTGCCAGCAGCGTTGGCCCGCGGGGGAACCAAGAGACCCAGTACTTC. Its protein is CASSVGPRGNQETQYF.

This clone was found once. The chain carries TRBV6-5 and TRBJ1-1; D may be TRBD1 (5 bases). V lost 5 bases and J 8 bases, leaving 18 bases between the germline ends. CDR3 length equals 14 residues. Germline CDR1 and CDR2: MNHEY and SVGAGI. The chain's CDR3 is CASSLPGGRREAFF. The CDR3 DNA reads TGTGCCAGCAGTCTCCCGGGGGGACGTAGGGAAGCTTTCTTT.

V is TRBV18 and J is TRBJ2-3; 7 bases match TRBD1. The V gene end was trimmed by 1 base and the J gene end by 4 bases; junction bases not matched to a gene: 5. This CDR3 is 15 amino acids long. Germline CDR1 and CDR2: KGHSH and LQKENI. The CDR3 spells CASSPRGQDADTQYF. CDR3 coding DNA: TGTGCCAGCTCACCACGTGGACAGGATGCAGATACGCAGTATTTT.